The 25 T cell receptor beta chains in this list originate from one sample, sequenced in a study of cytomegalovirus exposure and HLA in healthy donors. Profiled with immunoSEQ multiplex PCR; TCRdb holds only in-frame clones, not every one. The sample includes around 250,000 clones, 85% to 90% of them seen just once. What was sequenced was PBMCs. Source of these receptors: a young woman in good health and CMV-seronegative.

The chain has TRBV6-5 and TRBJ2-2; D might be TRBD1 (5 bases). The V end was cut by 6 bases, the J end by 2 bases, with 10 bases between. The CDR3 loop spans 14 amino acids. Germline V gives CDR1 MNHEY, CDR2 SVGAGI. The CDR3 DNA reads as TGTGCCAGCAGCAGCAGGGTTAACACCGGGGAGCTGTTTTTT. It is translated as CASSSRVNTGELFF.

The rearrangement links TRBV5-1 to TRBJ1-3, with TRBD1 as a possible D gene (5 bases). Trimming shortened V by 4 bases and J by 0 bases, and 17 bases separated the two germline ends. This CDR3 is built from 17 residues. The germline gives CDR1 SGHRS, CDR2 YFSETQ. CDR3 in amino acids: CASSPLTTDSSGNTIYF. The DNA of the CDR3 is TGCGCCAGCAGCCCCTTGACAACAGACAGCTCTGGAAACACCATATATTTT.

This rearrangement joins TRBV5-1 to TRBJ2-1; 10 bases map to TRBD2. The CDR3 length is 14 residues. Per germline, CDR1 SGHRS and CDR2 YFSETQ. Trimming cost V 3 bases and J 10 bases; bases outside gene matches: 7. CDR3 sequence (DNA): TGCGCCAGCAGCTCGGGACTAGCGATTGCCGAGCAGTTCTTC. It is translated as CASSSGLAIAEQFF.

The chain carries TRBV13 and TRBJ1-3; D gene uncertain. V gave up 8 bases and J gave up 4 bases, with 15 bases separating them. Looked up from germline, CDR1 is PRHDT and CDR2 is FYEKMQ (reference sequence). The CDR3 length is 14 residues. The CDR3 protein is CASAPGGGGNTIYF. The CDR3 nucleotides read TGTGCCAGCGCGCCTGGAGGAGGGGGAAACACCATATATTTT.

This clone was detected only a few times. The chain carries TRBV7-9 and TRBJ2-7, with D unresolved. The CDR3 length is 14 residues. With 0 bases removed from V and 6 bases from J, the gap between germline ends came to 12 bases. Germline lookup yields CDR1 SEHNR and CDR2 FQNEAQ (reference sequence). The DNA of the CDR3 is TGTGCCAGCAGCTTAGCACTTTCTCCCTTCGAGCAGTACTTC. Translating gives CASSLALSPFEQYF. Full variable domain (remainder filled in from reference TRBV7-9 and TRBJ2-7): DTGVSQNPRHKITKRGQNVTFRCDPISEHNRLYWYRQTLGQGPEFLTYFQNEAQLEKSRLLSDRFSAERPKGSFSTLEIQRTEQGDSAMYLCASSLALSPFEQYFGPGTRLTVT.

The genes are TRBV4-3 and TRBJ2-1, with 14 positions matching TRBD2. This CDR3 is 17 amino acids long. CDR1 LGHNA and CDR2 YSLEER come from the germline V gene. Trimming cost V 3 bases and J 4 bases; bases outside gene matches: 5. CDR3 nucleotides: TGCGCCAGCAGCCACGGACTAGCGGGGGGCATATACAATGAGCAGTTCTTC. It is translated as CASSHGLAGGIYNEQFF.

This rearrangement joins TRBV4-3 to TRBJ2-7; 8 nucleotides match TRBD1. Losses at the gene ends were 3 bases for V and 2 bases for J; bases not matched to a gene: 9. The CDR3 sequence is 16 residues long. Per the germline V gene, CDR1 is LGHNA and CDR2 is YSLEER. The CDR3 DNA sequence: TGCGCCAGCAGCCACGAACAGGGACAGGCAACCTACGAGCAGTACTTC. It yields the protein CASSHEQGQATYEQYF.

The chain has TRBV10-3 and TRBJ2-7, with 7 bases identical to TRBD2. V lost 5 bases, J lost 2 bases, and 12 bases stayed unmatched. The CDR3 loop spans 16 amino acids. The germline V gene encodes CDR1 ENHRY and CDR2 SYGVKD. The CDR3 DNA reads TGTGCCATCAGTACCAATGCTGGGGGGGTTGCCTACGAGCAGTACTTC. Translating gives CAISTNAGGVAYEQYF.

Here the CDR3 DNA reads TGTGCCAGCAGTAATCTAGCGGGGGGCACAGATACGCAGTATTTT. Translated: CASSNLAGGTDTQYF. The chain is built from TRBV6-1 and TRBJ2-3; the match to TRBD2 covers 10 bases. The CDR3 contains 15 residues. The germline gives CDR1 MNHNS, CDR2 SASEGT. V dropped 5 bases and J dropped 1; count of bases not matched to a gene: 3.

This rearrangement joins TRBV2 to TRBJ1-4; TRBD1 matches at 9 bases. CDR1 and CDR2 (germline): SNHLY, FYNNEI. The CDR3 runs to 15 residues. V lost 2 bases to trimming and J lost 10 bases; unmatched junction nucleotides: 8. This CDR3 is CASSESGQGLGKLFF. The CDR3 DNA is TGTGCCAGCAGTGAAAGCGGACAGGGGTTGGGAAAACTGTTTTTT.

The rearrangement links TRBV28 to TRBJ1-5, with D tentatively TRBD1 (5 bases). Per the germline V gene, CDR1 is MDHEN and CDR2 is SYDVKM. Deletions cut 1 base from V and 3 bases from J, with 13 bases between. The CDR3 loop spans 16 amino acids. For the CDR3, the DNA is TGTGCCAGCAGTTTATCCCCCGGGGGGTTCAATCAGCCCCAGCATTTT. This sequence encodes CASSLSPGGFNQPQHF.

This clone was counted between two and nine times. The chain couples TRBV2 to TRBJ1-6; D possibly corresponds to TRBD1 (6 bases). Germline CDR1 and CDR2: SNHLY and FYNNEI. The CDR3 extends over 15 amino acids. Between the trimmed V and J ends, which lost 4 bases and 5 bases, there was a span of 12 bases. The CDR3 spells CASSGQDINNSPLHF. CDR3 sequence (DNA): TGTGCCAGCAGTGGACAGGACATTAATAATTCACCCCTCCACTTT.

The chain links TRBV9 to TRBJ2-2; TRBD1 is a possible D gene (6 bases). CDR3 length: 14 amino acids. CDR1 SGDLS and CDR2 YYNGEE come from the germline V gene. Trimming removed 4 bases at V and 0 bases at J, with 7 bases between. The CDR3 nucleotides read TGTGCCAGCAGCAGGGGGTCGAACACCGGGGAGCTGTTTTTT. Translated: CASSRGSNTGELFF.

The rearrangement joins TRBV5-6 to TRBJ1-1, with 10 bases lining up with TRBD1. This CDR3 has 15 residues. J was trimmed by 7 bases and V by 0 bases; bases with no gene match: 6. Germline V gene sequence: CDR1 SGHDT, CDR2 YYEEEE. The CDR3 bases are TGTGCCAGCAGCTTGGGACAGGGGGCTTATGGTGAAGCTTTCTTT. Encoded protein: CASSLGQGAYGEAFF.

The rearrangement uses TRBV28 and TRBJ2-7; 8 nucleotides match TRBD1. V was pared by 7 bases and J by 3 bases, with 11 bases of the junction left unmatched. The CDR3 contains 15 residues. Germline loops: CDR1 MDHEN, CDR2 SYDVKM. The DNA for the CDR3 is TGTGCCAGCAACGACCGGACAGGGAAGATCTACGAGCAGTACGTC. It is translated as CASNDRTGKIYEQYV.

The chain combines TRBV5-6 with TRBJ2-1; 11 bases map to TRBD1. The CDR3 covers 15 residues. V trimming: 4 bases; J trimming: 4 bases; junction bases outside the gene matches: 4. CDR1 and CDR2 from the germline V gene are SGHDT and YYEEEE. This CDR3 reads CASSTGTGGYNEQFF. CDR3 nucleotide sequence: TGTGCCAGCAGCACCGGGACAGGGGGTTACAATGAGCAGTTCTTC. Full variable domain (missing parts from reference TRBV5-6 and TRBJ2-1): DAGVTQSPTHLIKTRGQQVTLRCSPKSGHDTVSWYQQALGQGPQFIFQYYEEEERQRGNFPDRFSGHQFPNYSSELNVNALLLGDSALYLCASSTGTGGYNEQFFGPGTRLTVL.

The genes are TRBV19 and TRBJ2-7, with D possibly matching TRBD2 (5 bases). Germline V gene sequence: CDR1 LNHDA, CDR2 SQIVND (reference sequence). The V and J ends lost 6 bases and 7 bases respectively, with 16 bases between them. The CDR3 contains 13 residues. Here the CDR3 DNA reads TGTGCCAGTAGCTGGACTCCTCAAGATGAGCAGTACTTC. It translates to CASSWTPQDEQYF. Full variable domain (missing parts from reference TRBV19 and TRBJ2-7): DGGITQSPKYLFRKEGQNVTLSCEQNLNHDAMYWYRQDPGQGLRLIYYSQIVNDFQKGDIAEGYSVSREKKESFPLTVTSAQKNPTAFYLCASSWTPQDEQYFGPGTRLTVT.

V is TRBV19 and J is TRBJ1-4; 7 bases map to TRBD1. Per germline, CDR1 LNHDA and CDR2 SQIVND (reference sequence). The CDR3 sequence is 15 residues long. The V segment lost 3 bases and the J segment 4 bases; nucleotides outside the gene matches: 5. The chain's CDR3 is CASSIRDRLNEKLFF. The CDR3 DNA is TGTGCCAGTAGTATCCGGGACAGACTTAATGAAAAACTGTTTTTT.

This clone was observed a few times. V usage is TRBV19 and J usage is TRBJ2-5; the D is unclear. Trimming shortened V by 8 bases and J by 1 base, and 8 bases separated the two germline ends. Germline CDR1 and CDR2: LNHDA and SQIVND (reference sequence). The CDR3 consists of 12 residues. The CDR3 reads CASSTAQETQYF. The CDR3 DNA reads TGTGCCAGTTCAACAGCCCAAGAGACCCAGTACTTC. The full variable domain, in which reference TRBV19 and TRBJ2-5 provide the parts outside the CDR3, is DGGITQSPKYLFRKEGQNVTLSCEQNLNHDAMYWYRQDPGQGLRLIYYSQIVNDFQKGDIAEGYSVSREKKESFPLTVTSAQKNPTAFYLCASSTAQETQYFGPGTRLLVL.

The gene calls are TRBV4-1 and TRBJ1-1; weak D call: TRBD1 (6 bases). Per germline, CDR1 MGHRA and CDR2 YSYEKL. CDR3 length: 15 amino acids. V lost 5 bases and J lost 5, with 18 bases in between. The CDR3 sequence is CASSRILGGATEAFF. In DNA form, the CDR3 reads TGCGCCAGCAGCAGGATACTCGGGGGGGCGACTGAAGCTTTCTTT.

The chain combines TRBV29-1 with TRBJ1-2; TRBD1 matches 7 bases. The germline V gene encodes CDR1 SQVTM and CDR2 ANQGSEA. This CDR3 is 12 amino acids long. Unmatched junction bases numbered 6, after V lost 4 bases and J lost 7 bases. The CDR3: CSVADRPGGYTF. Here the CDR3 DNA reads TGCAGCGTTGCGGACAGGCCGGGTGGCTACACCTTC.

The CDR3 sequence is CASSSTSGAYEQYV. The CDR3 DNA is TGTGCCAGCAGTTCCACTAGCGGTGCCTACGAGCAGTACGTC. This sequence joins TRBV28 and TRBJ2-7; 8 positions match TRBD2. The CDR3 has 14 amino acids. Germline V gives CDR1 MDHEN, CDR2 SYDVKM. The junction had 4 bases not matched to a gene; V was cut back by 4 bases and J by 2 bases.

The CDR3 sequence: CATSHVRGGRTDTQYF. DNA for the CDR3: TGTGCCACCAGCCATGTAAGGGGGGGGCGCACAGATACGCAGTATTTT. The chain has TRBV15 and TRBJ2-3; tentatively, D is TRBD2 (7 bases). The CDR3 sequence is 16 residues long. Germline CDR1 and CDR2: LNHNV and YYDKDF (reference sequence). Trimming stripped 5 bases from V and 1 base from J, with 16 bases between.

J is TRBJ2-2 and V is TRBV7-3; the D is unclear. CDR1 and CDR2 (germline): SGHTA, FQGTGA. Trimming left V 2 bases short and J 3 bases short, with 7 bases between. The CDR3 totals 14 residues. The CDR3 protein is CASSLGLYTGELFF. CDR3 coding DNA: TGTGCCAGCAGCTTAGGCCTTTACACCGGGGAGCTGTTTTTT.

The table lists this clone with a few counts. Distinct nucleotide sequences in the sample also encode this CDR3. This chain joins TRBV30 and TRBJ1-5; 7 nucleotides line up with TRBD1. V shed 3 bases and J 1 base; nucleotides not matched to a gene: 3. The length of the CDR3 is 14 residues. The germline gives CDR1 GTSNPN, CDR2 SVGIG (reference sequence). CDR3 sequence: CAWSAGQSNQPQHF. In DNA, the CDR3 is TGTGCCTGGAGCGCGGGACAGAGCAATCAGCCCCAGCATTTT.